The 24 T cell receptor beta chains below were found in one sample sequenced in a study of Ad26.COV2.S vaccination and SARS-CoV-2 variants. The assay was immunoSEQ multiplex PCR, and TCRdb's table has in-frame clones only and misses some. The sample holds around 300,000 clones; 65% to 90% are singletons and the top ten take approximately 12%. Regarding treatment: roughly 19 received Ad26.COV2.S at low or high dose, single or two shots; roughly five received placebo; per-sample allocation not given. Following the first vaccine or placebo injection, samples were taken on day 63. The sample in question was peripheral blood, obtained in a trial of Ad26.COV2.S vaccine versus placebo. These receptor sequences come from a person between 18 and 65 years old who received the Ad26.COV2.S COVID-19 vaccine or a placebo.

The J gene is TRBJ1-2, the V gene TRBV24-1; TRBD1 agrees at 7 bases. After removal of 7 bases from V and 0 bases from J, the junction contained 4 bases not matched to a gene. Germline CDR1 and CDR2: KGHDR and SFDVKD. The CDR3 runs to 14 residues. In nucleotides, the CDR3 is TGTGCCACCAGGGGACAGAGGGCTAACTATGGCTACACCTTC. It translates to CATRGQRANYGYTF.

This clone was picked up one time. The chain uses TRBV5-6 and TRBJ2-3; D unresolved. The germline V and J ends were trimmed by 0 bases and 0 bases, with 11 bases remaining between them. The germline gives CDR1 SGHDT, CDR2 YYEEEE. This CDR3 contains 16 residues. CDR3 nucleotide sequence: TGTGCCAGCAGCTTGGTTGTAGGGCAGAGCACAGATACGCAGTATTTT. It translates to CASSLVVGQSTDTQYF.

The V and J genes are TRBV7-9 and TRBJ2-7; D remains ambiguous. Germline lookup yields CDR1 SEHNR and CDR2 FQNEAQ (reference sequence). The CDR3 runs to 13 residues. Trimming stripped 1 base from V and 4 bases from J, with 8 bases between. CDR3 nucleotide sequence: TGTGCCAGCAGCTTAGGGACCTGGTACGAGCAGTACTTC. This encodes CASSLGTWYEQYF.

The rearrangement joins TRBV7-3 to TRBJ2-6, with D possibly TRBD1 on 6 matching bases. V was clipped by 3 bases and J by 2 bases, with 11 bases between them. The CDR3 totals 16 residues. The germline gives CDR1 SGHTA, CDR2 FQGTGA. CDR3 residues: CASSFYTGTGANVLTF. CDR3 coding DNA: TGTGCCAGCAGCTTTTATACAGGGACTGGGGCCAACGTCCTGACTTTC.

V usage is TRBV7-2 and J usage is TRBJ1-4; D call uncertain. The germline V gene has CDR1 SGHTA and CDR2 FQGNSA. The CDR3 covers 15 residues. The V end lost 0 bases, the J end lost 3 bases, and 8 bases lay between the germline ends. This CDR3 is CASSLAVGSNEKLFF. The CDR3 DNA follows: TGTGCCAGCAGCTTAGCGGTGGGCTCTAATGAAAAACTGTTTTTT.

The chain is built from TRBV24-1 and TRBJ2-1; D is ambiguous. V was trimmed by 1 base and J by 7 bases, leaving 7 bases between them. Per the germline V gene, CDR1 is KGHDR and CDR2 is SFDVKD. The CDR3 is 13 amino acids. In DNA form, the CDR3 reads TGTGCCACCAGTGATTTTTCGTGGAATGAGCAGTTCTTC. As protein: CATSDFSWNEQFF.

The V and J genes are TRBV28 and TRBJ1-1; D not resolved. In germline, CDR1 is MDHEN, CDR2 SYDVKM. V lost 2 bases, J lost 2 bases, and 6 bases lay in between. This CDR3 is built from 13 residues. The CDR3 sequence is CASSLLGNTEAFF. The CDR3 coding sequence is TGTGCCAGCAGTTTACTGGGTAACACTGAAGCTTTCTTT.

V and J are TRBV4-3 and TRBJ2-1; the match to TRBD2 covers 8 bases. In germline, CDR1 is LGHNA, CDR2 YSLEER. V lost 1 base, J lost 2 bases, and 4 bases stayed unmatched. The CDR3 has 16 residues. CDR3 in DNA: TGCGCCAGCAGCCAAGCTAGCGGGCCTACCTACAATGAGCAGTTCTTC. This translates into CASSQASGPTYNEQFF.

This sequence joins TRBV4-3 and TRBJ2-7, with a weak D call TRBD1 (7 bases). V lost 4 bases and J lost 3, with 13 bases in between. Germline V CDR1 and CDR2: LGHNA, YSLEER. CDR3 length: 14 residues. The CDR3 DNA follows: TGCGCCAGCAGCCCAGAGCAGGGGGGCTACGAGCAGTACTTC. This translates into CASSPEQGGYEQYF.

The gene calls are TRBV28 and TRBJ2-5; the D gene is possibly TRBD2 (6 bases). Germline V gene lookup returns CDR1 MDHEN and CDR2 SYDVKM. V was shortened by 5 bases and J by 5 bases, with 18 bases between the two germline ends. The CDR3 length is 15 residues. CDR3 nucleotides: TGTGCCAGCAGTCACCTCTATAGGGAGGTTGAGACCCAGTACTTC. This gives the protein CASSHLYREVETQYF.

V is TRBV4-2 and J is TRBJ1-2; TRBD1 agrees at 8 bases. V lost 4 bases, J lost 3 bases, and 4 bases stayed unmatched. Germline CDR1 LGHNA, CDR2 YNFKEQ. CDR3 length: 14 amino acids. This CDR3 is CASSRDRGDYGYTF. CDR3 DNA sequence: TGTGCCAGCAGCCGAGACAGGGGAGACTATGGCTACACCTTC.

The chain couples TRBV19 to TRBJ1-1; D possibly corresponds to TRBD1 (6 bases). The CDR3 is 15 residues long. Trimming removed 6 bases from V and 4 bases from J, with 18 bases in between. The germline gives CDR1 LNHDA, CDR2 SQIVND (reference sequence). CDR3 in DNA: TGTGCCAGTAGAAATACAGGGCGGGCGACCACTGAAGCTTTCTTT. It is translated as CASRNTGRATTEAFF.

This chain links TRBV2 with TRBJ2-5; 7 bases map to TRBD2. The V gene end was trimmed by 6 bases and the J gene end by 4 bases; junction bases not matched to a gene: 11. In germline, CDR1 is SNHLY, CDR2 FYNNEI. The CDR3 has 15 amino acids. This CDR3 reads CASRPGLSPGETQYF. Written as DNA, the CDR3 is TGTGCCAGCAGGCCGGGACTATCCCCCGGAGAGACCCAGTACTTC.

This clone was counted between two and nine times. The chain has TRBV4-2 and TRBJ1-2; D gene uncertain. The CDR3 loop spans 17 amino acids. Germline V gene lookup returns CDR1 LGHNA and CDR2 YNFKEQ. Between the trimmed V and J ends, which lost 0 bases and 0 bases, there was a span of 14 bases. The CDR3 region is CASSQDWTSLANYGYTF. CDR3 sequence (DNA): TGTGCCAGCAGCCAAGATTGGACCAGCCTAGCTAACTATGGCTACACCTTC.

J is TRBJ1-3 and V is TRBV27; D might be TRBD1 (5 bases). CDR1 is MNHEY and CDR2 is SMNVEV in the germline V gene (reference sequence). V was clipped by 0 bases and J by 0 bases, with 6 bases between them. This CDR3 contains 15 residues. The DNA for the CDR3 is TGTGCCAGCAGTTTATCGACAGACTCTGGAAACACCATATATTTT. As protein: CASSLSTDSGNTIYF.

The CDR3 is CASSSRESPDTQYF. The CDR3 DNA follows: TGTGCCAGCAGCTCGCGGGAATCCCCAGATACGCAGTATTTT. V usage is TRBV11-1 and J usage is TRBJ2-3; TRBD2 might be the D (6 bases). Germline V CDR1 and CDR2: SGHAT, FQDESV (reference sequence). V dropped 4 bases and J dropped 4 bases, with 12 bases sitting between them. There are 14 residues in the CDR3.

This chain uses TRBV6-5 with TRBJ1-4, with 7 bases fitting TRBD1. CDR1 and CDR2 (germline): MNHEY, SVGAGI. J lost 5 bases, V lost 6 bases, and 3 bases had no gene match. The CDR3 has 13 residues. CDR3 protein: CASRGQRNEKLFF. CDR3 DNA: TGTGCCAGCAGGGGACAGAGAAATGAAAAACTGTTTTTT.

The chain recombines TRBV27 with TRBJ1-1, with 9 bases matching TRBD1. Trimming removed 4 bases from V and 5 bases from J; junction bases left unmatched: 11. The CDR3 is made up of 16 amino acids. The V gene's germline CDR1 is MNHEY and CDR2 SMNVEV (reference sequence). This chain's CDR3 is CASSWAITGGWTEAFF. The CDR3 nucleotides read TGTGCCAGCAGTTGGGCTATTACAGGGGGCTGGACTGAAGCTTTCTTT.

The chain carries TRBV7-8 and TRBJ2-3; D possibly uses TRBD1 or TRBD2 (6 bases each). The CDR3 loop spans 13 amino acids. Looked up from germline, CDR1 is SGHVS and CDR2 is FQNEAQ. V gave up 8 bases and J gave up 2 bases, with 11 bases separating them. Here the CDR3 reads CASRGPFTDTQYF. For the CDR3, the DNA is TGTGCCAGCCGGGGGCCTTTCACAGATACGCAGTATTTT.

The CDR3 DNA follows: TGTGCCTGGGTACAGGGTAACGGAAACACCATATATTTT. Its translation: CAWVQGNGNTIYF. V gene TRBV30 combines with J gene TRBJ1-3, with a weak D call TRBD1 (6 bases). The CDR3 length is 13 residues. Trimming stripped 5 bases from V and 4 bases from J, with 12 bases between. CDR1 GTSNPN and CDR2 SVGIG come from the germline V gene (reference sequence).

The CDR3 DNA reads TGTGCCAGCAGCCAAGGGGACCCGCTCCTCTACAATGAGCAGTTCTTC. Translating it yields CASSQGDPLLYNEQFF. The chain employs TRBV4-2 and TRBJ2-1; perhaps D is TRBD1 or TRBD2 (5 bases each). V was cut by 1 base and J by 3 bases, with 13 bases left in between. The length of the CDR3 is 16 residues. CDR1 and CDR2 from the germline V gene are LGHNA and YNFKEQ.

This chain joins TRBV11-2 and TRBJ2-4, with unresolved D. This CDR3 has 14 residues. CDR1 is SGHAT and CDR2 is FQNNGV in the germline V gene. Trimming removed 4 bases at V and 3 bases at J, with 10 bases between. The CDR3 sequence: CASSSWTLKNIQYF. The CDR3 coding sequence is TGTGCCAGCAGCTCATGGACCCTCAAAAACATTCAGTACTTC.

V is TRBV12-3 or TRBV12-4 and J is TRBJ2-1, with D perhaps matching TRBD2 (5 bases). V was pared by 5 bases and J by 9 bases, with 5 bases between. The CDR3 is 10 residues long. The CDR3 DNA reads TGTGCCAGCAGTCGGGGTGAGCAGTTCTTC. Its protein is CASSRGEQFF.

CDR3 loop: CASSQDHGQGNTIYF. DNA for the CDR3: TGTGCCAGCAGCCAAGATCACGGACAAGGAAACACCATATATTTT. This chain links TRBV3-1 (or the pseudogene TRBV3-2) with TRBJ1-3, with a weak D call TRBD1 (5 bases). The germline V gene encodes CDR1 LGHDT and CDR2 YNNKEL (reference sequence). The length of the CDR3 is 15 residues. Trimming removed 0 bases from V and 4 bases from J, with 10 bases in between.